This T cell receptor (beta chain) was obtained from a study of blood T cell repertoires in COVID-19. TCRdb's table, derived via immunoSEQ multiplex PCR, lists solely in-frame clones and lacks some. This sample has 250,000 to 300,000 clones, with 80% to 85% found just once. The length of the CDR3 is 16 residues. Germline assignment: CDR1 LGHDT and CDR2 YNNKEL (reference sequence). Germline trimming cut 7 bases from V and 4 bases from J; bases unmatched to any gene: 6. The sample taken for sequencing was peripheral blood. The chain employs TRBV3-1 (or the pseudogene TRBV3-2) and TRBJ2-1; 14 bases map to TRBD2. The origin of this receptor is a woman aged 60-75 years with active or convalescent COVID-19. CDR3 region: CASTGLAGVTYNEQFF. The CDR3 bases are TGTGCCAGCACGGGACTAGCGGGGGTCACATACAATGAGCAGTTCTTC.